This TCR beta chain was recovered during a study of cytomegalovirus exposure and HLA in healthy donors (dated by TCRdb to the late 2010s). Study-wide context: According to a later analysis, the roughly 120 validation repertoires were produced on the same platform as the 666 repertoires of the first cohort. In addition to the first cohort of 500 to 850 subjects, a separate validation cohort of around 110 different subjects was used. The aim of the study was to test whether cataloging public T cell receptors could identify signatures of past pathogen exposure. The study combined high-throughput TCR immunosequencing, statistical association of individual TCRs with disease status, and machine learning to predict cytomegalovirus infection status. Study-level results and caveats: The validation cohort had no HLA typing available for a later analysis, so co-occurrence within that cohort was assessed over all 120 repertoires. The study listed 170 or so TCR beta chains as associated with cytomegalovirus. Across donors, most TCR sequences were observed very rarely, whereas some public TCRs were present in many individuals. The classifier was reported to diagnose cytomegalovirus status with high specificity and sensitivity in both the original and validation cohorts. In a later analysis, TCRs clustered in the first cohort were found to also tend to co-occur in the approximately 120 validation repertoires, with over 90% of cluster scores above 0. In vitro tests confirmed that a few of the cytomegalovirus-associated TCR beta chains recognize cytomegalovirus antigens. The authors suggested that the approach could potentially be extended to other disease states and immunological phenotypes.

Including cysteine and phenylalanine, the CDR3 has 12 amino acids. Here the CDR3 DNA is all that survives: 36 bases in frame from base 1. Via the germline V gene, CDR1 is SQVTM and CDR2 ANQGSEA. V and J are truncated by 5 bases and 0 bases respectively, leaving an intervening sequence of 8 bases. Receptor libraries were prepared by the immunoSEQ multiplex PCR assay. For the original study's pipeline: To diagnose cytomegalovirus status from the catalog of TCR beta chain sequences, a statistical classification framework was built. In its TCRdb copy, this immuneACCESS table keeps in-frame sequences only and misses some clones. Where compared with another copy, unresolved V genes explain less than half of these, and the others have no known cause. V and J calls and clone size are as listed in that table; D and trimming were resolved from the DNA. Recorded for this sample are 250,000 to 400,000 clones; approximately 86% of them occurred a single time. Roughly 0.96% of the sample is taken by the ten largest.

The donors belonged to the validation cohort of under 150 subjects, which was separate from the 666-subject first cohort. Worth noting for this clone: It has no known antigen specificity. No much larger clonotype is one base removed from it; base qualities were not supplied.

This sequence was found in a man younger than 40 in good health and CMV-seronegative. The chain couples TRBV29-1 to TRBJ2-7; TRBD2 is possibly the D segment (6 matching bases). Sequencing used PBMCs. In nucleotide form, the sequence is TGCAGCGTTCCTAGCGCCTCCTACGAGCAGTACTTC. Protein translation: CSVPSASYEQYF.